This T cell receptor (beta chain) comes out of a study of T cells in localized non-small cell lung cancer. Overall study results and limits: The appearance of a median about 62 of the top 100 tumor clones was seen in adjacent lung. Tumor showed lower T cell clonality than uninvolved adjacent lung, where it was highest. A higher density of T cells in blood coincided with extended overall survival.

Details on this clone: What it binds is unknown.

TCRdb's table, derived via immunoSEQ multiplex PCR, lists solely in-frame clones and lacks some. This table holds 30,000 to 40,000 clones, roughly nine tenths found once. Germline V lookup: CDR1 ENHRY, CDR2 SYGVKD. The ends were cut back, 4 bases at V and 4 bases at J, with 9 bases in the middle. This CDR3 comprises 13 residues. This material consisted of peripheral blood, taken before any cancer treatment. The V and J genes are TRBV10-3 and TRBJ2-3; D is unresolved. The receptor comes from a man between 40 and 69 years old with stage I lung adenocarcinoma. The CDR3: CAISGKAPDTQYF. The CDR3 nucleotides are TGTGCCATCAGTGGGAAAGCCCCAGATACGCAGTATTTT.